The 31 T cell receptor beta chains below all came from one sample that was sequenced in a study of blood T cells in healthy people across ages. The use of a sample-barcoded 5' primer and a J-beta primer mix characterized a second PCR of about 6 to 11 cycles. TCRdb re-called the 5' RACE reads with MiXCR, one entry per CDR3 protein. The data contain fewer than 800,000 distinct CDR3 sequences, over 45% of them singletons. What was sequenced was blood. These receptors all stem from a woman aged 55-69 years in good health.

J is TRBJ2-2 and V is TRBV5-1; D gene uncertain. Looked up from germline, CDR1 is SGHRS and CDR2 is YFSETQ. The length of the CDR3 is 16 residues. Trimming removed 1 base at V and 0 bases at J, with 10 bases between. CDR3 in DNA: TGCGCCAGCAGCTTGACGATAAGGACGAACACCGGGGAGCTGTTTTTT. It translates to CASSLTIRTNTGELFF.

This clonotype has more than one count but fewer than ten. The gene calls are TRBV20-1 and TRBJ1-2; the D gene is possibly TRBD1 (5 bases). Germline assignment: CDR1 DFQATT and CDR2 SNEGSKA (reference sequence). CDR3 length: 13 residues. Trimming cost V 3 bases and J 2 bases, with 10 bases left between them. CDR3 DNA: TGCAGTGCTAGCCCCGACAGAAACTATGGCTACACCTTC. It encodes CSASPDRNYGYTF.

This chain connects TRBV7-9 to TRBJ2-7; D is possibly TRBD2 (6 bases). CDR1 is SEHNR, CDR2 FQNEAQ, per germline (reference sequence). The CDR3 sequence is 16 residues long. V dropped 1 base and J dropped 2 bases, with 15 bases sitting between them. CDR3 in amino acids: CASSLETGRYPYEQYF. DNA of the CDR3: TGTGCCAGCAGCTTAGAGACCGGGAGATACCCCTACGAGCAGTACTTC.

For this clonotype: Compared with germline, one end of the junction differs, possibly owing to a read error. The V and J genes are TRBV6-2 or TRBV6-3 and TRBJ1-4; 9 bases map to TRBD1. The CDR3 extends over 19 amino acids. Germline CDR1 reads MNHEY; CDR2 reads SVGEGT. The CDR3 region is CAGSYPPDRGRRTNEKLFF. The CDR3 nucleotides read TGTGCCGGCAGTTACCCCCCGGACAGGGGAAGGAGGACTAATGAAAAACTGTTTTTT.

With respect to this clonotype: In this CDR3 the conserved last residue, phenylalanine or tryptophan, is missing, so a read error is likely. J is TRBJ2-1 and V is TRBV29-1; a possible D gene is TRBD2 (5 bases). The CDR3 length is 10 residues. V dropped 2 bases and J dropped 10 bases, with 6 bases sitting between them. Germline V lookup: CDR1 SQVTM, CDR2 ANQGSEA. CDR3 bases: TGCAGCGTTGAACAGCGGGAGCAGTTCGTC. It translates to CSVEQREQFV.

The chain's CDR3 is CSARDRQGWTSGTDTQYF. CDR3 bases: TGCAGTGCTAGAGATAGGCAGGGTTGGACCTCCGGCACAGATACGCAGTATTTT. This sequence joins TRBV20-1 and TRBJ2-3, with D tentatively TRBD1 (5 bases). CDR3 size: 18 residues. V was pared by 0 bases and J by 1 base, with 20 bases between. Germline V CDR1 and CDR2: DFQATT, SNEGSKA (reference sequence).

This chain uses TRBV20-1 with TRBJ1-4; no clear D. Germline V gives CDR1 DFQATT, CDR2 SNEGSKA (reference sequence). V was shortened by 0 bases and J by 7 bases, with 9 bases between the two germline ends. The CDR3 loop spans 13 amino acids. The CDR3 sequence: CSARDTRAEKLFF. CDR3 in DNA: TGCAGTGCTAGAGACACGAGGGCTGAAAAACTGTTTTTT.

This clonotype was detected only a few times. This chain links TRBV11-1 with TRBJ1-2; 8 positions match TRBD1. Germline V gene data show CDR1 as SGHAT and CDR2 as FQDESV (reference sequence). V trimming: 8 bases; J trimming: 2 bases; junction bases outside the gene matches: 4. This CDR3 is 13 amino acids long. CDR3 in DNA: TGTGCCAGCGGACAGGGAATGAACTATGGCTACACCTTC. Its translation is CASGQGMNYGYTF.

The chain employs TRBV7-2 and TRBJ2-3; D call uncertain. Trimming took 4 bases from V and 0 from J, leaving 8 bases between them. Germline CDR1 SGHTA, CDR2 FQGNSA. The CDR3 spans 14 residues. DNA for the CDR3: TGTGCCAGCAGCTCGACCCCCAGCACAGATACGCAGTATTTT. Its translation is CASSSTPSTDTQYF.

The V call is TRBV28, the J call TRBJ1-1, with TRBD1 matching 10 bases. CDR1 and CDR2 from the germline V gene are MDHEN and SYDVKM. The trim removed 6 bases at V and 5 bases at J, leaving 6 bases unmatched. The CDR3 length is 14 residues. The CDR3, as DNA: TGTGCCAGCAGCAGGACAGGGGGAAGGACTGAAGCTTTCTTT. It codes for CASSRTGGRTEAFF.

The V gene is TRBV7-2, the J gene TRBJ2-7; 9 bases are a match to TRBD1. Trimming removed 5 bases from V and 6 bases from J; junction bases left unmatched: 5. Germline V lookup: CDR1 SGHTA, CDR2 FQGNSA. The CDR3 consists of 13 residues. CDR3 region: CASSVDRGGEQYF. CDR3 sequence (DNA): TGTGCCAGCAGCGTGGACAGGGGAGGCGAGCAGTACTTC.

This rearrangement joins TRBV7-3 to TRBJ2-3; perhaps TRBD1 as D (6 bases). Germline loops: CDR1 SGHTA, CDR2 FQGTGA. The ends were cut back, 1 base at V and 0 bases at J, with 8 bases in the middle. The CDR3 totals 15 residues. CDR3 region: CASSLRGQSTDTQYF. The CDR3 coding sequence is TGTGCCAGCAGCTTAAGGGGACAAAGCACAGATACGCAGTATTTT.

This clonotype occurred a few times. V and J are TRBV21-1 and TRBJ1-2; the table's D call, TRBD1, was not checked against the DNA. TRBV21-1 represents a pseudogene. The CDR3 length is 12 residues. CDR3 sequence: CATQTDNYGYTF. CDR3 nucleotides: TGTGCCACACAGACAGACAACTATGGCTACACCTTC.

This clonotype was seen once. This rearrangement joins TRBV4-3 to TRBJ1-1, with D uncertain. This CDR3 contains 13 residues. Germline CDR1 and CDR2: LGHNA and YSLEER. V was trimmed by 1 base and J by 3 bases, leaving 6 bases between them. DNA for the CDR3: TGCGCCAGCAGCCAAGGGGGATACACTGAAGCTTTCTTT. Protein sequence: CASSQGGYTEAFF.

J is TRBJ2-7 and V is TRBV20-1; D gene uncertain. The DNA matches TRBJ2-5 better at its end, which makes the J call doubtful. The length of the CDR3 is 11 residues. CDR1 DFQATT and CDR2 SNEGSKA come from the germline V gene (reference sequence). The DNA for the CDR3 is TGCAGTGCTAGAGAGAAAGAGACCCAGTACTTC. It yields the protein CSAREKETQYF.

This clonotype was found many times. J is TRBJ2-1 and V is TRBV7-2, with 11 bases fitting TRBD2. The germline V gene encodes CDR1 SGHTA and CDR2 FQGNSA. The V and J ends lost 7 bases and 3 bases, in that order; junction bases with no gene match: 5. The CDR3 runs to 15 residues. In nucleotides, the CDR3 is TGTGCCAGCAAACCGGGACTAGCGGTCTACAATGAGCAGTTCTTC. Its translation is CASKPGLAVYNEQFF.

Here the CDR3 reads CASRGPGRGLGNEQFF. In DNA form, the CDR3 reads TGTGCCAGCAGGGGCCCCGGCAGGGGATTGGGTAATGAGCAGTTCTTC. The V call is TRBV3-1, the J call TRBJ2-1; tentative D call: TRBD1 (6 bases). CDR3 length: 16 amino acids. V was shortened by 6 bases and J by 7 bases, with 22 bases between the two germline ends. Germline V gene lookup returns CDR1 LGHDT and CDR2 YNNKEL (reference sequence).

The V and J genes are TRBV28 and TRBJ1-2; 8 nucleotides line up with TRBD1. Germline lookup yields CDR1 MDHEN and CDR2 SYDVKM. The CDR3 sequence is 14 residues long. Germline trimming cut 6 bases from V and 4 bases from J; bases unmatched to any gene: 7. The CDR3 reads CASRGQGWSYGYTF. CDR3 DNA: TGTGCCAGCAGAGGACAGGGCTGGTCCTATGGCTACACCTTC.

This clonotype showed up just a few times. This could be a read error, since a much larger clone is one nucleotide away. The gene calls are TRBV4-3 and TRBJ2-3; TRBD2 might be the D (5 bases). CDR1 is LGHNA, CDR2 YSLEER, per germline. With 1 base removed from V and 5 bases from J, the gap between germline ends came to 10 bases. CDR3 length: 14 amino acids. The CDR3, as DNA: TGCGCCAGCAGCCAAGGTCTAGCTCAAGATACGCAGTATTTT. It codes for CASSQGLAQDTQYF.

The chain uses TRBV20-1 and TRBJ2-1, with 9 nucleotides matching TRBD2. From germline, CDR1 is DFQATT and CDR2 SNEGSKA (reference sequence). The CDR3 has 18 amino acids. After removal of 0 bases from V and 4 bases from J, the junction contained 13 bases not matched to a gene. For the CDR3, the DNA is TGCAGTGCTAGAGATCTATACGGCGGGAGGGAGAGATACAATGAGCAGTTCTTC. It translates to CSARDLYGGRERYNEQFF.

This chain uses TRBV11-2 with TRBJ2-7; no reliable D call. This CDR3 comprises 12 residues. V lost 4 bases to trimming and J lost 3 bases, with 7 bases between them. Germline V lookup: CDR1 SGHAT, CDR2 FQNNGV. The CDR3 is CASSSPLYEQYF. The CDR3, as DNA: TGTGCCAGCAGCTCCCCCCTCTACGAGCAGTACTTC.

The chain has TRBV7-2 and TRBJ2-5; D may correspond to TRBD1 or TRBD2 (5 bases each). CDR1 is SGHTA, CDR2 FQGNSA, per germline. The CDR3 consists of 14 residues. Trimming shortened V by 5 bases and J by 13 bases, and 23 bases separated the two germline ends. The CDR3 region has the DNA TGTGCCAGCAGCGGCGCAAGGGGCTTGGAAGGACTGTACTTC. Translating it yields CASSGARGLEGLYF.

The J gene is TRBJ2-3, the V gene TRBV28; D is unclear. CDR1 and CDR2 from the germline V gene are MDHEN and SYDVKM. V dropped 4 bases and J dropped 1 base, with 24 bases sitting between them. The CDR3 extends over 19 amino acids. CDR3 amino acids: CASSSFGQWGLPGTDTQYF. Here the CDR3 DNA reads TGTGCCAGCAGTTCCTTCGGCCAGTGGGGTCTCCCTGGCACAGATACGCAGTATTTT.

The chain's CDR3 is CASSGTRKETGELFF. The CDR3 DNA is TGTGCCAGCAGTGGTACTAGGAAGGAGACCGGGGAGCTGTTTTTT. The rearrangement joins TRBV7-2 to TRBJ2-2; TRBD2 might be the D (5 bases). Between the trimmed V and J ends, which lost 6 bases and 5 bases, there was a span of 16 bases. From germline, CDR1 is SGHTA and CDR2 FQGNSA. The CDR3 is 15 amino acids.

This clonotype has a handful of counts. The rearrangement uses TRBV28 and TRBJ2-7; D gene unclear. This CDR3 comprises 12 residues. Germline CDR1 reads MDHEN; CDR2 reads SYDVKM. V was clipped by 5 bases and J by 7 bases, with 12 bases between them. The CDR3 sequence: CASSAASWEQYF. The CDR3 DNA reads TGTGCCAGCAGTGCGGCCTCCTGGGAGCAGTACTTC.

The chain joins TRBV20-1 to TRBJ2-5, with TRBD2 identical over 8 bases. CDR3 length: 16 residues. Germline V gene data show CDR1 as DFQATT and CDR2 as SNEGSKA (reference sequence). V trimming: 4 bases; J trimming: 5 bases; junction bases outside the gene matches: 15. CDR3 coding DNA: TGCAGTGCTACTTCTAGGACCCGGGAGGGCGGCGAGACCCAGTACTTC. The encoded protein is CSATSRTREGGETQYF.

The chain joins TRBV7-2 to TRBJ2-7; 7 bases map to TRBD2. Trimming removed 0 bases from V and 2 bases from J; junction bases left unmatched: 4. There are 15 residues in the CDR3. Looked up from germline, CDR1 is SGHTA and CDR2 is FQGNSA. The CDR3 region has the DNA TGTGCCAGCAGCTTAGCGCGGGGGTCCCCCTACGAGCAGTACTTC. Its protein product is CASSLARGSPYEQYF. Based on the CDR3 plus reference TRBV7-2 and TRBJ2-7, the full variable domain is GAGVSQSPSNKVTEKGKDVELRCDPISGHTALYWYRQSLGQGLEFLIYFQGNSAPDKSGLPSDRFSAERTGGSVSTLTIQRTQQEDSAVYLCASSLARGSPYEQYFGPGTRLTVT.

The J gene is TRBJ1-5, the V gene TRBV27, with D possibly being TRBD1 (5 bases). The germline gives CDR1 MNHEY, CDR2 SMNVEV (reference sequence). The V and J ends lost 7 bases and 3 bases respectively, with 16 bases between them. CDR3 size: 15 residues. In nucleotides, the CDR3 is TGTGCCAGCAATCCCCGGGGACCCTACAATCAGCCCCAGCATTTT. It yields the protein CASNPRGPYNQPQHF.

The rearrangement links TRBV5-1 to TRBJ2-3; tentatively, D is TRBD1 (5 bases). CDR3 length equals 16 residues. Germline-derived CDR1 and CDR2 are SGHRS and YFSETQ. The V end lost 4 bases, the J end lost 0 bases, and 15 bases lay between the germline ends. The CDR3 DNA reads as TGCGCCAGCAGCGGCATAAGGGGCTCTAGCACAGATACGCAGTATTTT. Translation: CASSGIRGSSTDTQYF.

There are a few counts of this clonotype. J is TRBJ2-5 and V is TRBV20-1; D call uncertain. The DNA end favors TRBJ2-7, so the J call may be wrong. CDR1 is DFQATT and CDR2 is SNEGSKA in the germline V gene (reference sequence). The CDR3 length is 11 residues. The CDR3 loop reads CSVALQDEQYF. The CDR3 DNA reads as TGCAGTGTTGCACTCCAAGACGAGCAGTACTTC.

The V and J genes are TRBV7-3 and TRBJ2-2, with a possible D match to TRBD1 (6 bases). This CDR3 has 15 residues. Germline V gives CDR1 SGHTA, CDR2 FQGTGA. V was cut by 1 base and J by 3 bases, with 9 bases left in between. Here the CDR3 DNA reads TGTGCCAGCAGCTTAAATGCAGGGGACACCGGGGAGCTGTTTTTT. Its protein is CASSLNAGDTGELFF.